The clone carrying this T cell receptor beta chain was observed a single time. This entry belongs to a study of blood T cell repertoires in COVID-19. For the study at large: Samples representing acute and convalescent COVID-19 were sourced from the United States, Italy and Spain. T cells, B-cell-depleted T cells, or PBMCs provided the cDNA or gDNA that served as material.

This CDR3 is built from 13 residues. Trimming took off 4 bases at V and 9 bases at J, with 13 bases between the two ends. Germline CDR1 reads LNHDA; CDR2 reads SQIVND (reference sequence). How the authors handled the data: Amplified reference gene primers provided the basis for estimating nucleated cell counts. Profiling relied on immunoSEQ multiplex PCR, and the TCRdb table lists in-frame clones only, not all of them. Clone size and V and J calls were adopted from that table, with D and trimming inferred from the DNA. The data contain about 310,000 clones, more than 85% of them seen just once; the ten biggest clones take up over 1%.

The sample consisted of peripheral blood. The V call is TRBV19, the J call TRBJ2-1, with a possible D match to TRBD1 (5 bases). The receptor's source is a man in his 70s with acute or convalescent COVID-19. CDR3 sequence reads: CASSTSSGREQFF. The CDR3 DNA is TGTGCCAGTAGTACCTCCTCAGGGCGTGAGCAGTTCTTC.